This T cell receptor (beta chain) was found in a study of response to subunit inactivated influenza vaccine. This CDR3 has 13 amino acids. Germline V gene lookup returns CDR1 LGHDT and CDR2 YNNKEL (reference sequence). The V end was cut by 1 base, the J end by 6 bases, with 10 bases between. Study-wide results and limits: Seasonal influenza vaccination, on each occasion, was suggested by the authors to recruit few new T cells.

One entry per CDR3 protein, called by TCRdb with MiXCR from the RT-PCR reads. The table lists 300,000 to 350,000 distinct CDR3 sequences, 21% of them singletons. On this clonotype: Its antigen is unidentified.

The TCR sequence derives from a man between 50 and 75 years old who received an inactivated influenza vaccine. Material: PBMCs from blood, obtained roughly 20 months after vaccination. V usage is TRBV3-1 and J usage is TRBJ2-7; D is ambiguous. CDR3 in DNA: TGTGCCAGCAGCCAAGCCCCGGGTTTCGAGCAGTACTTC. Translation gives CASSQAPGFEQYF.